This TCR beta chain was found in a study of CD4 T cells in relation to SARS-CoV-2 and coronaviruses. Trimming at V came to 5 bases and at J to 0 bases, leaving 3 bases not matched to a gene. The CDR3 runs to 15 residues. Germline V gene data show CDR1 as SGHTA and CDR2 as FQGNSA. Concerning this clone itself: Its antigen is still unknown.

Before the COVID-19 pandemic, during about 2010-2018, CD4+ T cells were taken from unexposed donors. After more than eight days of culture, CD4+ T cells were isolated. Sequencing used immunoSEQ multiplex PCR; TCRdb keeps in-frame clones, though not all of them. The profile shows under 20,000 clones, 79% of them singletons. Sample: CD4+ T cells from PBMCs, cultured in vitro. The chain employs TRBV7-2 and TRBJ2-1; the match to TRBD2 covers 8 bases. The source of this sequence is a human donor in good health. In DNA form, the CDR3 reads TGTGCCAGCAGCCAGACTAGCGTCTCCTACAATGAGCAGTTCTTC. It encodes CASSQTSVSYNEQFF.